The 11 T cell receptor beta chains below were found in one sample sequenced in a study of T cell responses to AZD1222 COVID-19 vaccine. Assay: immunoSEQ multiplex PCR; the TCRdb copy retains only in-frame clones and omits some. Of 150,000 to 200,000 clones listed, roughly 90% are singletons. This material consisted of peripheral blood, taken 28 days after the second AZD1222 dose. The receptors were gathered from an adult who received the AZD1222 COVID-19 vaccine.

The chain links TRBV11-2 to TRBJ2-2, with 9 bases that match TRBD1. Per the germline V gene, CDR1 is SGHAT and CDR2 is FQNNGV. After removal of 4 bases from V and 4 bases from J, the junction contained 7 bases not matched to a gene. The CDR3 is 16 residues long. The CDR3 DNA reads as TGTGCCAGCAGCTCCCAACAGGGGGCGGGCACCGGGGAGCTGTTTTTT. Translating it yields CASSSQQGAGTGELFF.

This chain connects TRBV13 to TRBJ1-1, with D hard to call. This CDR3 is 13 amino acids long. V lost 5 bases and J lost 1, with 8 bases in between. Germline-derived CDR1 and CDR2 are PRHDT and FYEKMQ (reference sequence). The CDR3 region has the DNA TGTGCCAGCAGCCCCACGGGGAACACTGAAGCTTTCTTT. Protein sequence: CASSPTGNTEAFF.

The rearrangement links TRBV7-8 to TRBJ2-7; no reliable D call. Between the trimmed V and J ends, which lost 4 bases and 3 bases, there was a span of 13 bases. The CDR3 length is 14 residues. CDR1 is SGHVS, CDR2 FQNEAQ, per germline. CDR3 protein: CASSSLPVNYEQYF. CDR3 nucleotide sequence: TGTGCCAGCAGCTCTTTGCCGGTGAACTACGAGCAGTACTTC.

This chain links TRBV5-1 with TRBJ1-6; the D gene is possibly TRBD1 (6 bases). CDR1 SGHRS and CDR2 YFSETQ come from the germline V gene. The V gene lost 8 bases and the J gene lost 4 bases, with 19 bases spanning the gap. The CDR3 sequence is 16 residues long. CDR3: CASSRAEGVYNSPLHF. CDR3 coding DNA: TGCGCCAGTTCGAGGGCGGAGGGGGTTTATAATTCACCCCTCCACTTT.

The J gene is TRBJ1-1, the V gene TRBV2; no clear D. In germline, CDR1 is SNHLY, CDR2 FYNNEI. CDR3 length: 10 residues. Deletions cut 8 bases from V and 8 bases from J, with 9 bases between. CDR3 nucleotide sequence: TGTGCCAGCGGGTTTCCCGAAGCTTTCTTT. Its translation: CASGFPEAFF.

The chain carries TRBV29-1 and TRBJ2-1; TRBD1 matches 7 bases. The CDR3 spans 15 residues. The V gene end was trimmed by 3 bases and the J gene end by 7 bases; junction bases not matched to a gene: 12. The germline V gene has CDR1 SQVTM and CDR2 ANQGSEA. The CDR3 nucleotides read TGCAGCGTTGACGACCACAGGGGAGCCGAAAATGAGCAGTTCTTC. Protein sequence: CSVDDHRGAENEQFF.

This sequence joins TRBV14 and TRBJ2-1; D is ambiguous. The V gene's germline CDR1 is SGHDN and CDR2 FVKESK. V lost 3 bases and J lost 5, with 5 bases in between. The CDR3 has 12 residues. The CDR3 nucleotides are TGTGCCAGCAGCCAGTCCAACAATGAGCAGTTCTTC. The encoded protein is CASSQSNNEQFF.

The chain combines TRBV10-2 with TRBJ1-1, with D possibly TRBD1 on 5 matching bases. The germline V and J ends were trimmed by 6 bases and 5 bases, with 19 bases remaining between them. This CDR3 contains 15 residues. Germline V gene data show CDR1 as WSHSY and CDR2 as SAAADI. This CDR3 reads CASRFRGDDPTEAFF. In nucleotides, the CDR3 is TGCGCCAGCAGGTTTCGAGGGGACGATCCGACTGAAGCTTTCTTT.

The CDR3 sequence: CASSLSGQGAADTQYF. CDR3 DNA: TGTGCCAGCAGCTTATCGGGACAGGGGGCGGCAGATACGCAGTATTTT. V gene TRBV11-3 combines with J gene TRBJ2-3; 12 nucleotides line up with TRBD1. Germline V CDR1 and CDR2: SGHNT, YENEEA. V was clipped by 2 bases and J by 4 bases; unmatched bases: 4. CDR3 length: 16 amino acids.

The chain uses TRBV5-4 and TRBJ2-5; 7 positions match TRBD1. The V and J ends lost 5 bases and 3 bases, in that order; junction bases with no gene match: 4. Germline CDR1 and CDR2: SGHNT and YYREEE (reference sequence). The length of the CDR3 is 13 residues. The CDR3 region has the DNA TGTGCCAGCAGTGCCGGGACAGAAGAGACCCAGTACTTC. It is translated as CASSAGTEETQYF.

The rearrangement uses TRBV6-4 and TRBJ1-1; TRBD1 matches 8 bases. From germline, CDR1 is MRHNA and CDR2 SNTAGT. This CDR3 region has 13 residues. J was trimmed by 5 bases and V by 6 bases; bases with no gene match: 5. The CDR3 sequence: CASRDRVGTEAFF. The CDR3 region has the DNA TGTGCCAGCAGGGACAGGGTAGGAACTGAAGCTTTCTTT.